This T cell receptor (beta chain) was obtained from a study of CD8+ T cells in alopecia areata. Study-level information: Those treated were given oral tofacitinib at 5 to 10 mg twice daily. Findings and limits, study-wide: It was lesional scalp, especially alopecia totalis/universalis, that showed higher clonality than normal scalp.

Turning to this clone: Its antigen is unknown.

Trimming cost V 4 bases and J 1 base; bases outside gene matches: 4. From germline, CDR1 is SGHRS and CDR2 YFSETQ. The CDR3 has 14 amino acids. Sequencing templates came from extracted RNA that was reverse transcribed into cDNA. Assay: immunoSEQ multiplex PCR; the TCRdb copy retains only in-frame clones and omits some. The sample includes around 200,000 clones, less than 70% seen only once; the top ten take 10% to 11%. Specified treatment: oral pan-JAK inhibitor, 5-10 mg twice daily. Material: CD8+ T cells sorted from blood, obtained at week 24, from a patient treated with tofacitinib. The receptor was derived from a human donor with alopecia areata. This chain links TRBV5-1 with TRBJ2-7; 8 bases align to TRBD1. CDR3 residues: CASSQGTGSYEQYF. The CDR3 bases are TGCGCCAGCAGCCAAGGGACAGGTTCCTACGAGCAGTACTTC.